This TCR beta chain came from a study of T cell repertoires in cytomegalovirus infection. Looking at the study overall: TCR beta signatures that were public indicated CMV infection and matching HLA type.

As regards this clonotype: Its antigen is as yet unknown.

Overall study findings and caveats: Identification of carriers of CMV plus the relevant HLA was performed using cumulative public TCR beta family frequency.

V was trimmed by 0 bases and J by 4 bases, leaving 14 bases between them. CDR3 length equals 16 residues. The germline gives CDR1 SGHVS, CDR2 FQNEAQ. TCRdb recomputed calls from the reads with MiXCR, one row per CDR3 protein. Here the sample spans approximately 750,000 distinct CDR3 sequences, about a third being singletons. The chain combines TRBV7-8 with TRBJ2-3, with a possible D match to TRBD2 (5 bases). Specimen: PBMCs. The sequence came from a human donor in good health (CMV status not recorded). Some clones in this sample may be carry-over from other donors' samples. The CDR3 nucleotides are TGTGCCAGCAGCTTAGCGAGGGAAGGGTTGGCAGATACGCAGTATTTT. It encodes CASSLAREGLADTQYF.